The 19 T cell receptor beta chains below were found in one sample sequenced in a study of blood T cell repertoires in COVID-19. Here immunoSEQ multiplex PCR was the method, and the copy in TCRdb shows in-frame clones only, minus some. The top ten hold 15% to 20% of the sample, which has over 200,000 clones, around four fifths seen once. Sequencing used peripheral blood. All receptors derive from a woman aged 80 or over with active or convalescent COVID-19.

V and J are TRBV28 and TRBJ2-7; possible D gene TRBD2, 6 bases. The CDR3 is made up of 13 amino acids. Germline V gene sequence: CDR1 MDHEN, CDR2 SYDVKM. V was cut by 6 bases and J by 3 bases, with 12 bases left in between. Here the CDR3 reads CASSLGGNYEQYF. CDR3 coding DNA: TGTGCCAGCAGCCTCGGGGGTAACTACGAGCAGTACTTC.

J is TRBJ2-7 and V is TRBV30; 10 bases fit TRBD2. The CDR3 spans 14 residues. V dropped 3 bases and J dropped 6; count of bases not matched to a gene: 8. The germline CDR1 and CDR2 sequences are GTSNPN and SVGIG (reference sequence). The CDR3 bases are TGTGCCTGGAGGACAGCGGGGGGGCTAGTCGAGCAGTACTTC. This codes for CAWRTAGGLVEQYF.

The chain couples TRBV18 to TRBJ1-6; D is perhaps TRBD1 (5 bases). This CDR3 is built from 13 residues. Germline loops: CDR1 KGHSH, CDR2 LQKENI. Trimming left V 3 bases short and J 7 bases short, with 7 bases between. The CDR3 spells CASSPDINSPLHF. DNA for the CDR3: TGTGCCAGCTCACCGGACATAAATTCACCCCTCCACTTT.

The rearrangement uses TRBV20-1 and TRBJ1-1; D possibly corresponds to TRBD1 (5 bases). V was shortened by 3 bases and J by 3 bases, with 17 bases between the two germline ends. The CDR3 covers 15 residues. The germline V gene has CDR1 DFQATT and CDR2 SNEGSKA (reference sequence). The CDR3 is CSASIPFAQDTEAFF. The CDR3 nucleotides read TGCAGTGCTAGTATTCCGTTCGCACAGGACACTGAAGCTTTCTTT.

This clone turned up a few times. V is TRBV19 and J is TRBJ1-1, with D possibly being TRBD1 (6 bases). Germline V gene sequence: CDR1 LNHDA, CDR2 SQIVND (reference sequence). The V end lost 7 bases, the J end lost 4 bases, and 13 bases lay between the germline ends. The CDR3 extends over 13 amino acids. In DNA, the CDR3 is TGTGCCAGTAAAGAACAGGGCTCCACTGAAGCTTTCTTT. The encoded protein is CASKEQGSTEAFF.

This clone was counted a single time. At one end, the junction sequence differs from germline, possibly due to a read error. Other nucleotide sequences in the sample specify the same CDR3. The chain employs TRBV4-3 and TRBJ2-7; D is possibly TRBD2 (5 bases). The CDR3 totals 13 residues. CDR1 and CDR2 from the germline V gene are LGHNA and YSLEER. CDR3 nucleotide sequence: TGCGCCAGTAGCCAAGATCGGGGCTACGAGCAGTACTTC. It codes for CASSQDRGYEQYF.

This clone was counted once. The V and J genes are TRBV3-1 (or the pseudogene TRBV3-2) and TRBJ1-6; the match to TRBD1 covers 8 bases. CDR1 LGHDT and CDR2 YNNKEL come from the germline V gene (reference sequence). The CDR3 loop spans 16 amino acids. Trimming at V came to 4 bases and at J to 3 bases, leaving 5 bases not matched to a gene. The CDR3, as DNA: TGTGCCAGCAGCCGGACAGGGTCGCTCTATAATTCACCCCTCCACTTT. Protein: CASSRTGSLYNSPLHF.

The chain carries TRBV29-1 and TRBJ2-5; 8 nucleotides line up with TRBD1. The CDR3 spans 14 residues. The V gene's germline CDR1 is SQVTM and CDR2 ANQGSEA. V gave up 3 bases and J gave up 6 bases; unmatched junction bases: 9. This CDR3 is CSVDRDRIVKTQYF. Written as DNA, the CDR3 is TGCAGCGTTGACCGGGACAGGATAGTGAAGACCCAGTACTTC.

The V call is TRBV2, the J call TRBJ1-5; D unclear. V dropped 7 bases and J dropped 7 bases, with 11 bases sitting between them. CDR1 and CDR2 (germline): SNHLY, FYNNEI. The CDR3 covers 12 residues. The CDR3 coding sequence is TGTGCCAGCAAGAGAGACGGGCAGCCCCAGCATTTT. This sequence encodes CASKRDGQPQHF.

The rearrangement uses TRBV19 and TRBJ2-1, with 7 nucleotides matching TRBD1. The CDR3 has 14 residues. Looked up from germline, CDR1 is LNHDA and CDR2 is SQIVND (reference sequence). Trimming removed 5 bases from V and 3 bases from J; junction bases left unmatched: 4. The CDR3 region is CASSFGTVYNEQFF. The CDR3 nucleotides read TGTGCCAGTAGTTTTGGGACAGTCTACAATGAGCAGTTCTTC.

The CDR3 sequence is CASSLGSAGGSDTQYF. The CDR3 DNA sequence: TGTGCCAGCAGCTTAGGCTCGGCGGGGGGTTCAGATACGCAGTATTTT. J is TRBJ2-3 and V is TRBV7-2, with TRBD2 matching over 8 bases. Germline V lookup: CDR1 SGHTA, CDR2 FQGNSA. The length of the CDR3 is 16 residues. V shed 1 base and J 4 bases; nucleotides not matched to a gene: 7. The complete variable domain, with remaining parts taken from reference TRBV7-2 and TRBJ2-3, reads GAGVSQSPSNKVTEKGKDVELRCDPISGHTALYWYRQSLGQGLEFLIYFQGNSAPDKSGLPSDRFSAERTGGSVSTLTIQRTQQEDSAVYLCASSLGSAGGSDTQYFGPGTRLTVL.

This chain joins TRBV11-2 and TRBJ2-2; D unclear. The V end was cut by 8 bases, the J end by 1 base, with 8 bases between. CDR3 size: 13 residues. Germline CDR1 SGHAT, CDR2 FQNNGV. DNA for the CDR3: TGTGCCAGCGGCCATCGGAACACCGGGGAGCTGTTTTTT. Its translation: CASGHRNTGELFF. The whole variable domain, remainder taken from reference TRBV11-2 and TRBJ2-2, is EAGVAQSPRYKIIEKRQSVAFWCNPISGHATLYWYQQILGQGPKLLIQFQNNGVVDDSQLPKDRFSAERLKGVDSTLKIQPAKLEDSAVYLCASGHRNTGELFFGEGSRLTVL.

Only a few counts were recorded for this clone. The chain carries TRBV12-3 or TRBV12-4 and TRBJ2-7; D uncertain. CDR3 size: 13 residues. V was pared by 6 bases and J by 2 bases, with 11 bases between. The CDR3 nucleotides read TGTGCCAGCAGCTACGACATTACCTACGAGCAGTACTTC. This translates into CASSYDITYEQYF.

The chain has TRBV7-2 and TRBJ2-7, with 8 bases fitting TRBD1. CDR1 and CDR2 (germline): SGHTA, FQGNSA. CDR3 size: 16 residues. J was trimmed by 6 bases and V by 0 bases; bases with no gene match: 10. The CDR3 region is CASSLARGTGRGEQYF. CDR3 sequence (DNA): TGTGCCAGCAGCTTAGCAAGGGGGACAGGCCGAGGCGAGCAGTACTTC.

This clone appeared once. This chain connects TRBV28 to TRBJ1-2, with D maybe TRBD1 (5 bases). Trimming cost V 3 bases and J 8 bases, with 13 bases left between them. The CDR3 length is 13 residues. Germline V gene lookup returns CDR1 MDHEN and CDR2 SYDVKM. CDR3 coding DNA: TGTGCCAGCAGTTTGGTGGGGCGGTTAGGCTACACCTTC. This codes for CASSLVGRLGYTF.

This rearrangement joins TRBV11-2 to TRBJ1-2; 11 nucleotides match TRBD1. CDR1 is SGHAT and CDR2 is FQNNGV in the germline V gene. The CDR3 consists of 16 residues. V was pared by 1 base and J by 6 bases, with 7 bases of the junction left unmatched. Here the CDR3 DNA reads TGTGCCAGCAGCTTAGTCCCTTGGACAGGGGGCGATGGCTACACCTTC. It yields the protein CASSLVPWTGGDGYTF. Together with reference TRBV11-2 and TRBJ1-2, the CDR3 gives the full variable domain: EAGVAQSPRYKIIEKRQSVAFWCNPISGHATLYWYQQILGQGPKLLIQFQNNGVVDDSQLPKDRFSAERLKGVDSTLKIQPAKLEDSAVYLCASSLVPWTGGDGYTFGSGTRLTVV.

For this clone: Other DNA sequences within the sample encode an identical CDR3. The chain links TRBV7-2 to TRBJ1-2, with TRBD1 matching over 8 bases. Germline trimming cut 3 bases from V and 7 bases from J; bases unmatched to any gene: 4. CDR1 and CDR2 (germline): SGHTA, FQGNSA. The CDR3 runs 13 residues. CDR3 residues: CASSFGQGAGYTF. In DNA form, the CDR3 reads TGTGCCAGCAGCTTTGGACAGGGTGCTGGCTACACCTTC.

The chain carries TRBV3-1 (or the pseudogene TRBV3-2) and TRBJ1-2; D might be TRBD1 (6 bases). The germline gives CDR1 LGHDT, CDR2 YNNKEL (reference sequence). The length of the CDR3 is 13 residues. Trimming removed 1 base at V and 8 bases at J, with 11 bases between. CDR3 sequence reads: CASSQVAGVGYTF. The DNA of the CDR3 is TGTGCCAGCAGCCAAGTAGCAGGGGTCGGCTACACCTTC.

The genes are TRBV18 and TRBJ1-3, with D perhaps TRBD1 (5 bases). CDR3 length: 15 amino acids. Germline V CDR1 and CDR2: KGHSH, LQKENI. The ends were cut back, 2 bases at V and 1 base at J, with 9 bases in the middle. The chain's CDR3 is CASSPAGVSGNTIYF. CDR3 in DNA: TGTGCCAGCTCACCAGCGGGGGTTTCTGGAAACACCATATATTTT.